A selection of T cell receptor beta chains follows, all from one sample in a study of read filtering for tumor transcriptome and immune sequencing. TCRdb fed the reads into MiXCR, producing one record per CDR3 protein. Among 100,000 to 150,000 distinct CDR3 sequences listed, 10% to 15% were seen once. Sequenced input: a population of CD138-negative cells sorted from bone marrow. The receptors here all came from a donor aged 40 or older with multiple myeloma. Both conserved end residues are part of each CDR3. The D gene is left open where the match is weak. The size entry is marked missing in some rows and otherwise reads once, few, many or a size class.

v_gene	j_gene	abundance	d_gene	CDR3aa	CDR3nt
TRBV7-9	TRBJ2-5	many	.	CASRKGGAGETQYF	TGTGCCAGCAGGAAGGGGGGCGCCGGTGAGACCCAGTACTTC
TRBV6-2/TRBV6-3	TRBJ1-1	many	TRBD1	CASLLAPGQGTTEAFF	TGTGCCAGTCTGCTTGCCCCGGGACAGGGGACTACTGAAGCTTTCTTT
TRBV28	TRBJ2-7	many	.	CASSLTGSSYEQYF	TGTGCCAGCAGTTTAACAGGGTCGTCCTACGAGCAGTACTTC
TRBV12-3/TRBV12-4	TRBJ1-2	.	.	CASNPTGANYGYAF	TGTGCCAGCAACCCGACAGGAGCTAACTATGGCTACGCCTTC
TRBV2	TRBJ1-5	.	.	CASSPDSNQPQRF	TGTGCCAGCAGTCCGGATAGCAATCAGCCCCAGCGTTTT
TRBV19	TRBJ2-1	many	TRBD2	CASSILLAGGSYEQFF	TGTGCCAGTAGTATCCTACTAGCGGGAGGAAGCTATGAGCAGTTCTTC
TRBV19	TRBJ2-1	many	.	CASSNGRARDSVYNERFF	TGTGCCAGTAGTAATGGCCGAGCGAGGGATAGTGTCTACAATGAGCGGTTCTTC
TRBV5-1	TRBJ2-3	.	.	CASSLESPSTDTQYF	TGCGCCAGCAGCTTAGAAAGCCCGAGCACAGATACGCAGTATTTT
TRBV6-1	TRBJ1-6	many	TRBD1	CASSLTGVDSPLHF	TGTGCCAGCAGCCTTACAGGGGTGGATTCACCCCTCCACTTT
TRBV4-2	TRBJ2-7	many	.	CASSQEVAAAYEQYF	TGTGCCAGCAGCCAAGAGGTAGCGGCTGCCTACGAGCAGTACTTC
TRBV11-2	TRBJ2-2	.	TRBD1	CASKTGVTGELFF	TGTGCCAGCAAGACAGGGGTCACCGGGGAGCTGTTTTTT
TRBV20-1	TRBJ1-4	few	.	CSAGDPRVFGNEKLFF	TGCAGTGCTGGAGATCCGAGGGTATTCGGTAATGAAAAACTGTTTTTT
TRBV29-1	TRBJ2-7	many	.	CSAGDGSYEQYF	TGCAGCGCCGGGGACGGATCCTACGAGCAGTACTTC
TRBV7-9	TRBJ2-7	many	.	CASSPREYEQYF	TGTGCCAGCAGCCCTCGGGAGTACGAGCAGTACTTC
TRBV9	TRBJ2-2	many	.	CASSDPRGQGPTGELFF	TGTGCCAGCAGCGATCCCAGAGGACAAGGTCCTACCGGGGAGCTGTTTTTT
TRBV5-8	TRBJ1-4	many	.	CASSHTTGVNEKLFF	TGTGCCAGCAGCCATACCACGGGAGTTAATGAAAAACTGTTTTTT